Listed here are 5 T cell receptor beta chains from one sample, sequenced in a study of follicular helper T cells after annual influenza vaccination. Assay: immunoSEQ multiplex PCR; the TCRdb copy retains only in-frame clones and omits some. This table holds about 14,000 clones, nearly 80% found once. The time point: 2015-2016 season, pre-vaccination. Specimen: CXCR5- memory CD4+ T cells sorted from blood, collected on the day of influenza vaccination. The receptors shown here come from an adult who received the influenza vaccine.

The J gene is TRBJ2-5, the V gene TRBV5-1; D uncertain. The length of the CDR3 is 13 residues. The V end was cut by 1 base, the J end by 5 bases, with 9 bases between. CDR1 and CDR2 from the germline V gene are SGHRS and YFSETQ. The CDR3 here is CASSLYDRETQYF. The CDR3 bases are TGCGCCAGCAGCTTGTATGACCGGGAGACCCAGTACTTC.

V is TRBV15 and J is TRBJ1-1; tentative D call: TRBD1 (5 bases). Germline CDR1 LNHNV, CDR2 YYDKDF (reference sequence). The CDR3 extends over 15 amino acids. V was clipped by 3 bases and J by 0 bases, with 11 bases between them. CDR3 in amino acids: CATSRGGDLNTEAFF. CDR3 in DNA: TGTGCCACCAGCAGGGGAGGGGATTTGAACACTGAAGCTTTCTTT.

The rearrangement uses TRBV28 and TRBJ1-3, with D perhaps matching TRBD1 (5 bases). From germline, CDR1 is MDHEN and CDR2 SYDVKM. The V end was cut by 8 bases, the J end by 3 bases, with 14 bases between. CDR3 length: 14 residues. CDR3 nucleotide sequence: TGTGCCAGCGTGGGGGGTAGACGTGGAAACACCATATATTTT. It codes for CASVGGRRGNTIYF.

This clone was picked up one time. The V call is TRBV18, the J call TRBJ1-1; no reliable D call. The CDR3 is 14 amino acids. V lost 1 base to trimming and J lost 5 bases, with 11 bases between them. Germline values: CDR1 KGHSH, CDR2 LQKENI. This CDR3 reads CASSPRQVMTEAFF. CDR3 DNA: TGTGCCAGCTCACCACGTCAGGTTATGACTGAAGCTTTCTTT.

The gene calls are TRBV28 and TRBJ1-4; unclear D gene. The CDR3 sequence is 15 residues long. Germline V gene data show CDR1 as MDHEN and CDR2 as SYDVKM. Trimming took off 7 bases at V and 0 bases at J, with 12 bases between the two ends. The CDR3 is CASNRPAATNEKLFF. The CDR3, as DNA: TGTGCCAGCAACAGACCGGCGGCAACTAATGAAAAACTGTTTTTT.